Following are 12 T cell receptor beta chains from one sample sequenced in a study of T cell repertoires in cytomegalovirus infection. Their antigens are not known. MiXCR was run by TCRdb on the reads, yielding one entry per CDR3 protein. The repertoire has roughly 120,000 distinct CDR3 sequences, over 30% of them found once; the top ten carry 58%. The sequencing here drew on CD8+ T cells from cultured PBMCs, taken from culture after CMV antigen stimulation. The source is a human donor in good health (CMV status not recorded). Some clones in this sample may be carry-over from other donors' samples.

The chain joins TRBV2 to TRBJ1-1; a possible D gene is TRBD1 (5 bases). This CDR3 spans 18 amino acids. Germline loops: CDR1 SNHLY, CDR2 FYNNEI. Trimming took 3 bases from V and 1 from J, leaving 21 bases between them. CDR3 in DNA: TGTGCCAGCAGTGACCCCGATGGGACTTCTTGGCCGAACACTGAAGCTTTCTTT. Its translation: CASSDPDGTSWPNTEAFF.

The chain carries TRBV19 and TRBJ1-2; 7 bases map to TRBD1. V shed 4 bases, J shed 4 bases, and the junction held 6 bases outside the gene matches. CDR1 is LNHDA and CDR2 is SQIVND in the germline V gene (reference sequence). The CDR3 has 14 residues. Here the CDR3 DNA reads TGTGCCAGTAGTACCCCGGGACAGCTCTATGGCTACACCTTC. Translating gives CASSTPGQLYGYTF.

The chain carries TRBV4-1 and TRBJ2-7; 7 nucleotides line up with TRBD1. Germline V gene data show CDR1 as MGHRA and CDR2 as YSYEKL. The CDR3 length is 14 residues. J was trimmed by 0 bases and V by 8 bases; bases with no gene match: 7. DNA of the CDR3: TGCGCCAGCCAGGAGACAGGGTACTCCTACGAGCAGTACTTC. This codes for CASQETGYSYEQYF.

J is TRBJ1-5 and V is TRBV6-1, with no clear D. CDR3 length: 15 amino acids. Germline V gene data show CDR1 as MNHNS and CDR2 as SASEGT. V gave up 0 bases and J gave up 0 bases, with 6 bases separating them. The CDR3 loop reads CASSEASNSNQPQHF. In DNA form, the CDR3 reads TGTGCCAGCAGTGAAGCGTCGAATAGCAATCAGCCCCAGCATTTT.

This clonotype was observed a handful of times. The chain employs TRBV5-6 and TRBJ2-1; D may be TRBD1 (6 bases). V lost 2 bases and J 9 bases, leaving 12 bases between the germline ends. CDR1 and CDR2 (germline): SGHDT, YYEEEE. CDR3 length: 13 residues. The CDR3 DNA reads TGTGCCAGCAGCTTCCGACAGGTCGGTGAGCAGTTCTTC. This codes for CASSFRQVGEQFF.

This rearrangement joins TRBV2 to TRBJ2-1; the match to TRBD1 covers 12 bases. The CDR3 length is 14 residues. V gave up 5 bases and J gave up 7 bases; unmatched junction bases: 3. Germline CDR1 is SNHLY and CDR2 is FYNNEI. The CDR3 sequence: CASSPGQGANEQFF. The CDR3 coding sequence is TGTGCCAGCAGTCCGGGACAGGGGGCGAATGAGCAGTTCTTC.

In its sample, this clonotype ranks as medium-sized. The chain employs TRBV7-9 and TRBJ2-1; maybe TRBD1 (6 bases). The ends were cut back, 7 bases at V and 2 bases at J, with 12 bases in the middle. The CDR3 is 14 residues long. The germline gives CDR1 SEHNR, CDR2 FQNEAQ (reference sequence). CDR3 sequence reads: CASTTTGPYNEQFF. The CDR3 bases are TGTGCCAGCACAACGACAGGCCCCTACAATGAGCAGTTCTTC. Based on the CDR3 plus reference TRBV7-9 and TRBJ2-1, the full variable domain is DTGVSQNPRHKITKRGQNVTFRCDPISEHNRLYWYRQTLGQGPEFLTYFQNEAQLEKSRLLSDRFSAERPKGSFSTLEIQRTEQGDSAMYLCASTTTGPYNEQFFGPGTRLTVL.

This clonotype was seen many times. The CDR3 DNA follows: TGCAGTGCTAGAGACCTTGACTCTTTCTCCTACAATGAGCAGTTCTTC. This sequence encodes CSARDLDSFSYNEQFF. The V and J genes are TRBV20-1 and TRBJ2-1; no firm D call. This CDR3 contains 16 residues. CDR1 is DFQATT and CDR2 is SNEGSKA in the germline V gene (reference sequence). V lost 0 bases and J lost 0, with 12 bases in between.

The chain is built from TRBV28 and TRBJ2-7; no firm D call. This CDR3 contains 15 residues. The germline CDR1 and CDR2 sequences are MDHEN and SYDVKM. The V end was cut by 3 bases, the J end by 5 bases, with 17 bases between. Here the CDR3 DNA reads TGTGCCAGCAGTTTTGGCAGCTATAGGGTTGACGAGCAGTACTTC. It yields the protein CASSFGSYRVDEQYF.

The chain combines TRBV12-3 or TRBV12-4 with TRBJ2-5; TRBD2 aligns across 13 bases. The CDR3 sequence is 15 residues long. V shed 5 bases, J shed 5 bases, and the junction held 5 bases outside the gene matches. CDR3 loop: CASSGLAGEYETQYF. The CDR3 DNA sequence: TGTGCCAGCAGTGGACTAGCGGGGGAGTACGAGACCCAGTACTTC.

This clonotype qualifies as hyperexpanded. This chain links TRBV28 with TRBJ2-7, with 7 bases lining up with TRBD2. This CDR3 spans 18 amino acids. Germline CDR1 is MDHEN and CDR2 is SYDVKM. The V gene end was trimmed by 5 bases and the J gene end by 2 bases; junction bases not matched to a gene: 18. The CDR3 here is CASSLESLGGSKPYEQYF. For the CDR3, the DNA is TGTGCCAGCAGTCTAGAATCCTTGGGGGGGAGCAAACCCTACGAGCAGTACTTC. The full variable domain, in which reference TRBV28 and TRBJ2-7 provide the parts outside the CDR3, is DVKVTQSSRYLVKRTGEKVFLECVQDMDHENMFWYRQDPGLGLRLIYFSYDVKMKEKGDIPEGYSVSREKKERFSLILESASTNQTSMYLCASSLESLGGSKPYEQYFGPGTRLTVT.

The chain has TRBV7-2 and TRBJ1-1, with TRBD1 as a possible D gene (5 bases). This CDR3 is built from 13 residues. Trimming removed 1 base from V and 7 bases from J, with 10 bases in between. The V gene's germline CDR1 is SGHTA and CDR2 FQGNSA. Here the CDR3 reads CASSLGSGNEAFF. The DNA for the CDR3 is TGTGCCAGCAGCTTAGGGTCAGGGAATGAAGCTTTCTTT.